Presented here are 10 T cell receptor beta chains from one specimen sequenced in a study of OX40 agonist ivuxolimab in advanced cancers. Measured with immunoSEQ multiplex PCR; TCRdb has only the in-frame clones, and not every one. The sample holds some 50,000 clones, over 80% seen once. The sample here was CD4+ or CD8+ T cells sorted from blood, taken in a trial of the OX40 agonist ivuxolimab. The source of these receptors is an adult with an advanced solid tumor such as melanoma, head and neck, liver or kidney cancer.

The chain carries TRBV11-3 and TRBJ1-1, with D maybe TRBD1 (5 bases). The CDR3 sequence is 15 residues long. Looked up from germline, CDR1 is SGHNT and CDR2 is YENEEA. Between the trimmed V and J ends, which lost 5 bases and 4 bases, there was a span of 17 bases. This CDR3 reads CASSPPGGRSTEAFF. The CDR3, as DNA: TGTGCCAGCAGCCCTCCGGGGGGACGGAGCACTGAAGCTTTCTTT. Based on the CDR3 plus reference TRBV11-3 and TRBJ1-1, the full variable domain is EAGVVQSPRYKIIEKKQPVAFWCNPISGHNTLYWYLQNLGQGPELLIRYENEEAVDDSQLPKDRFSAERLKGVDSTLKIQPAELGDSAVYLCASSPPGGRSTEAFFGQGTRLTVV.

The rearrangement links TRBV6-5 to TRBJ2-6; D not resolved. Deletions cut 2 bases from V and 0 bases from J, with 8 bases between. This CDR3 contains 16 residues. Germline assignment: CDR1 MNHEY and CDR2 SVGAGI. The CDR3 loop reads CASSYSRVSGANVLTF. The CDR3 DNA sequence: TGTGCCAGCAGTTACAGTCGGGTCTCTGGGGCCAACGTCCTGACTTTC.

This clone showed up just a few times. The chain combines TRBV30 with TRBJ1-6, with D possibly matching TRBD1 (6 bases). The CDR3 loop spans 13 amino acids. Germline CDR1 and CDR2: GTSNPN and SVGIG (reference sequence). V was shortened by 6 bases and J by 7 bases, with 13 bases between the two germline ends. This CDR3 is CACPQGGNSPLHF. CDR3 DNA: TGTGCCTGCCCACAGGGAGGAAATTCACCCCTCCACTTT.

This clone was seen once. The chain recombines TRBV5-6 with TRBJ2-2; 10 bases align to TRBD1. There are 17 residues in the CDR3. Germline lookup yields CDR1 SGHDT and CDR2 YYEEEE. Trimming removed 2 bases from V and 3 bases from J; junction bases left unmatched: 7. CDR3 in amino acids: CASSLPGQGLDTGELFF. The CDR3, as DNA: TGTGCCAGCAGCTTACCGGGACAGGGGTTGGACACCGGGGAGCTGTTTTTT.

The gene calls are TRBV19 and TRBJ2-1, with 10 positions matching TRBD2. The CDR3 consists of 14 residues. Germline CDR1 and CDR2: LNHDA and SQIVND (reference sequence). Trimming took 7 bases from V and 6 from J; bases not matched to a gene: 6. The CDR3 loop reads CASNPSGGPNEQFF. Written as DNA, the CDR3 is TGTGCCAGTAACCCTAGCGGGGGACCCAATGAGCAGTTCTTC.

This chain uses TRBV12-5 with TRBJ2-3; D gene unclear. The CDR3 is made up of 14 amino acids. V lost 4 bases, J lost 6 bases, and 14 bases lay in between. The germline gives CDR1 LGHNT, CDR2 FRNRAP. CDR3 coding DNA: TGTGCTAGTGGTTCTCAGCTCGGTCCGGATACGCAGTATTTT. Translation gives CASGSQLGPDTQYF.

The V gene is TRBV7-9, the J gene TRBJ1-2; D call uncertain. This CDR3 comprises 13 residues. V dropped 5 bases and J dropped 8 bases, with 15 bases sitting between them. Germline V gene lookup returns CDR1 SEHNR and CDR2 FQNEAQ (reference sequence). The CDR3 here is CASSPETISGYTF. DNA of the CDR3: TGTGCCAGCAGCCCGGAGACTATCTCCGGCTACACCTTC.

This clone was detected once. Here the CDR3 DNA reads TGTGCCAGCTCACCACCGGGCGGTACCTACGAGCAGTACTTC. Translated: CASSPPGGTYEQYF. The rearrangement joins TRBV18 to TRBJ2-7; D gene uncertain. Germline loops: CDR1 KGHSH, CDR2 LQKENI. The CDR3 consists of 14 residues. The ends were cut back, 0 bases at V and 2 bases at J, with 8 bases in the middle.

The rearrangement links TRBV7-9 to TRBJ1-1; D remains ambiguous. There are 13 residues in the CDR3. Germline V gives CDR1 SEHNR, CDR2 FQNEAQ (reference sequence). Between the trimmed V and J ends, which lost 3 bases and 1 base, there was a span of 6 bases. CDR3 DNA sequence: TGTGCCAGCAGCTTGTATTGGAACACTGAAGCTTTCTTT. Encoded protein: CASSLYWNTEAFF.

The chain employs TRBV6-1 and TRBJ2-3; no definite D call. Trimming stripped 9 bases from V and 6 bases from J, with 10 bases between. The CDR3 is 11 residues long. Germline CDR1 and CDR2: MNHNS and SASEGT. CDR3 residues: CASQLYDTQYF. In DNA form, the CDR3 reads TGTGCCAGTCAACTGTACGATACGCAGTATTTT.